Listed below are T cell receptor beta chains from one sample, sequenced in a study of siplizumab effects on memory and regulatory T cells. Produced via immunoSEQ multiplex PCR; TCRdb's table is partial and in-frame only. The data contain under 95,000 clones, roughly 94% of them singletons. Sample: non-Treg CD4+ T cells sorted from blood. The receptors were gathered from a human donor in good health. The CDR3 runs from the conserved cysteine through the conserved F or W. The D gene is left open where the match is weak. Size is omitted from some rows. Given values are once, few, many or a class for expanded clones.

V	size	J	D	CDR3	DNA
TRBV5-1	once	TRBJ2-3	-	CASSATTGLTDTQYF	TGCGCCAGCAGCGCTACGACAGGCCTAACAGATACGCAGTATTTT
TRBV4-2	-	TRBJ2-1	TRBD1	CASSLETGGSYNEQFF	TGTGCCAGCAGCCTTGAGACAGGGGGCTCCTACAATGAGCAGTTCTTC
TRBV2	-	TRBJ1-1	TRBD1	CASSQDRGSTEAFF	TGTGCCAGCAGCCAAGACAGGGGGTCCACTGAAGCTTTCTTT
TRBV15	-	TRBJ1-3	-	CATREGGLGGNTIYF	TGTGCCACCAGGGAGGGGGGTCTGGGTGGAAACACCATATATTTT
TRBV30	once	TRBJ1-5	-	CAWGKDSNQPQHF	TGTGCCTGGGGAAAGGATAGCAATCAGCCCCAGCATTTT
TRBV6-5	-	TRBJ2-7	TRBD2	CASSRGLATYEQYF	TGTGCCAGCAGCAGGGGACTAGCTACGTACGAGCAGTACTTC
TRBV27	-	TRBJ1-5	-	CASSTGQLGWKNQPQHF	TGTGCCAGCAGTACCGGACAGCTGGGATGGAAAAATCAGCCCCAGCATTTT
TRBV5-1	-	TRBJ1-1	-	CASSLYQGPNTEAFF	TGCGCCAGCAGCTTGTATCAGGGACCGAACACTGAAGCTTTCTTT
TRBV5-6	once	TRBJ1-1	-	CASSLRPNTEAFF	TGTGCCAGCAGCTTGCGCCCGAACACTGAAGCTTTCTTT
TRBV11-1	-	TRBJ1-2	TRBD1	CASSHQYRDRGYGYTF	TGTGCCAGCAGCCACCAATACCGGGACAGGGGCTATGGCTACACCTTC
TRBV27	-	TRBJ1-1	-	CASRAVRGYTEAFF	TGTGCCAGCAGGGCGGTGAGGGGGTACACTGAAGCTTTCTTT
TRBV7-2	-	TRBJ1-1	TRBD1	CASSAQGGLATEAFF	TGTGCCAGCAGCGCGCAGGGGGGGTTGGCGACTGAAGCTTTCTTT
TRBV4-2	-	TRBJ2-7	TRBD1	CASSPPGQASYEQYF	TGTGCCAGCAGCCCGCCGGGACAGGCATCCTACGAGCAGTACTTC
TRBV11-3	-	TRBJ2-2	-	CASSFRTTGELFF	TGTGCCAGCAGCTTCCGGACGACCGGGGAGCTGTTTTTT
TRBV5-4	-	TRBJ2-5	-	CASTSDREGETQYF	TGTGCCAGCACCTCGGACAGGGAGGGAGAGACCCAGTACTTC
TRBV19	-	TRBJ2-2	-	CASSIGQSYTGELFF	TGTGCCAGTAGTATTGGGCAGTCCTACACCGGGGAGCTGTTTTTT
TRBV19	-	TRBJ2-7	-	CASSTRFGGNYEQYF	TGTGCCAGTAGTACCCGCTTTGGGGGAAACTACGAGCAGTACTTC
TRBV7-8	-	TRBJ2-3	-	CASVRGQSDTQYF	TGTGCCAGCGTTCGGGGGCAATCTGATACGCAGTATTTT
TRBV30	-	TRBJ1-3	-	CAWSRDRTAGTIYF	TGTGCCTGGAGTAGGGACCGTACCGCGGGAACCATATATTTT
TRBV6-1	-	TRBJ1-5	-	CASSEHMDRLNQPQHF	TGTGCCAGCAGTGAACATATGGACAGACTCAATCAGCCCCAGCATTTT
TRBV18	-	TRBJ1-3	TRBD1	CASSRGQEGATIYF	TGTGCCAGCTCACGGGGACAGGAGGGAGCCACCATATATTTT
TRBV2	-	TRBJ2-7	TRBD1	CAGRTGASSYEQYF	TGTGCCGGACGAACAGGGGCTAGCTCCTACGAGCAGTACTTC
TRBV30	-	TRBJ1-5	-	CAWTGGGAQPQHF	TGTGCCTGGACCGGTGGGGGGGCTCAGCCCCAGCATTTT
TRBV19	-	TRBJ2-7	-	CASSIVSGEQYF	TGTGCCAGTAGTATCGTTTCGGGCGAGCAGTACTTC
TRBV2	once	TRBJ2-5	-	CASSAGTAQETQYF	TGTGCCAGCAGCGCGGGGACAGCCCAAGAGACCCAGTACTTC
TRBV29-1	-	TRBJ2-1	TRBD2	CSAGGSYNEQFF	TGCAGCGCGGGGGGGAGCTACAATGAGCAGTTCTTC
TRBV6-1	-	TRBJ1-2	-	CASSEYPSAVSGYTF	TGTGCCAGCAGTGAGTATCCTTCAGCGGTTTCTGGCTACACCTTC
TRBV11-2	-	TRBJ1-2	-	CASRAIRATASKNYGYTF	TGTGCCAGCAGGGCAATTAGAGCAACAGCATCGAAAAACTATGGCTACACCTTC
TRBV30	-	TRBJ1-1	TRBD1	CAWRRAGGEAFF	TGTGCCTGGAGAAGGGCAGGGGGTGAAGCTTTCTTT
TRBV18	-	TRBJ1-3	-	CASSPAGAGNTIYF	TGTGCCAGCTCACCGGCAGGGGCTGGAAACACCATATATTTT
TRBV4-2	-	TRBJ2-1	TRBD2	CASSQDPTSGYNEQFF	TGTGCCAGCAGCCAAGATCCCACTAGCGGCTACAATGAGCAGTTCTTC
TRBV5-4	-	TRBJ2-5	-	CASSSGTEKETQYF	TGTGCCAGCAGCTCCGGGACGGAGAAAGAGACCCAGTACTTC
TRBV30	-	TRBJ1-2	TRBD1	CAWSRDRGGYGYTF	TGTGCCTGGAGCCGGGACAGGGGAGGCTATGGCTACACCTTC
TRBV7-9	-	TRBJ1-1	TRBD1	CASSPGTGLNTEAFF	TGTGCCAGCAGCCCAGGGACAGGGCTGAACACTGAAGCTTTCTTT
TRBV19	-	TRBJ2-2	TRBD1	CASSMRTGRYTGELFF	TGTGCCAGTAGTATGAGGACAGGGAGGTACACCGGGGAGCTGTTTTTT
TRBV15	-	TRBJ2-1	-	CATSRRLDGSNEQFF	TGTGCCACCAGCAGAAGATTGGACGGCAGCAATGAGCAGTTCTTC
TRBV5-6	-	TRBJ1-2	TRBD1	CASSLFRQGEIYGYTF	TGTGCCAGCAGCTTGTTTCGGCAGGGGGAAATCTACGGCTACACCTTC
TRBV6-6	-	TRBJ2-5	-	CASSYAGSQETQYF	TGTGCCAGCAGTTACGCCGGGAGTCAAGAGACCCAGTACTTC
TRBV9	-	TRBJ1-6	-	CASSPSLRRAVSPLHF	TGTGCCAGCAGCCCCAGCCTAAGACGGGCAGTCTCACCCCTCCACTTT
TRBV10-2	-	TRBJ2-3	TRBD2	CASRETSGTDTQYF	TGCGCCAGCAGAGAGACTAGCGGCACAGATACGCAGTATTTT
TRBV18	-	TRBJ2-3	TRBD2	CASSPWTSGSGADTQYF	TGTGCCAGCTCACCTTGGACTAGCGGGAGTGGGGCAGATACGCAGTATTTT
TRBV7-2	-	TRBJ2-3	-	CASSLDRTDTQYF	TGTGCCAGCAGCCTGGACAGAACAGATACGCAGTATTTT
TRBV5-6	-	TRBJ1-3	-	CASSHTARTGNTIYF	TGTGCCAGCAGCCACACGGCACGGACGGGAAACACCATATATTTT
TRBV18	-	TRBJ2-3	-	CASSPPGTDTQYF	TGTGCCAGCTCACCACCTGGCACAGATACGCAGTATTTT
TRBV30	-	TRBJ1-2	-	CAWSVSAGPYGYTF	TGTGCCTGGAGTGTTAGTGCAGGGCCCTATGGCTACACCTTC
TRBV5-4	-	TRBJ2-7	TRBD2	CASSLDSGSSYEQYF	TGTGCCAGCAGCTTGGATAGCGGGAGCTCCTACGAGCAGTACTTC